These 9 T cell receptor beta chains came from one sample sequenced in a study of blood T cell repertoires in COVID-19 (dated by TCRdb to the early 2020s). The method was the immunoSEQ multiplex PCR assay. TCRdb stores this immuneACCESS table with in-frame sequences only. Part of the clones is absent; in the studies checked, under half of the shortfall reflects unresolved V genes, and no reason is known for the rest. Here the sample has roughly 180,000 clones; around 86% occur a single time. Roughly 0.95% of the sample belongs to the ten largest clones. Sequencing input: peripheral blood. These receptors were taken from a man aged 18-30 years with acute or convalescent COVID-19.

The chain couples TRBV2 to TRBJ1-1; possibly TRBD1 for D (6 bases). V was shortened by 6 bases and J by 0 bases, with 14 bases between the two germline ends. The CDR3 sequence is 15 residues long. CDR1 and CDR2 (germline): SNHLY, FYNNEI. The CDR3 sequence is CASRLGGHLNTEAFF. CDR3 bases: TGTGCCAGCAGGCTAGGGGGACACTTGAACACTGAAGCTTTCTTT.

The sample holds a few counts of this clone. Other nucleotide sequences in the sample specify the same CDR3. The chain is built from TRBV3-1 (or the pseudogene TRBV3-2) and TRBJ1-2; 10 bases agree with TRBD1. The V and J ends lost 6 bases and 5 bases, in that order; junction bases with no gene match: 3. This CDR3 contains 13 residues. CDR1 and CDR2 from the germline V gene are LGHDT and YNNKEL (reference sequence). Here the CDR3 reads CASSQDRGYGYTF. The CDR3 nucleotides read TGTGCCAGCAGTCAGGACAGGGGGTATGGCTACACCTTC.

This chain joins TRBV24-1 and TRBJ2-1, with 8 bases that match TRBD2. The V gene end was trimmed by 4 bases and the J gene end by 13 bases; junction bases not matched to a gene: 14. The CDR3 totals 15 residues. CDR1 and CDR2 from the germline V gene are KGHDR and SFDVKD. CDR3 sequence (DNA): TGTGCCACCAGTGACCCCCGGGCGGGCAGCGGGGGCCAGTTCTTC. Amino acid sequence: CATSDPRAGSGGQFF.

This chain uses TRBV7-8 with TRBJ1-4, with TRBD1 matching 9 bases. The V segment lost 5 bases and the J segment 7 bases; nucleotides outside the gene matches: 17. The CDR3 extends over 18 amino acids. Germline V lookup: CDR1 SGHVS, CDR2 FQNEAQ. The CDR3: CASSITVTGTGRGEKLFF. The CDR3 coding sequence is TGTGCCAGCAGCATAACTGTCACCGGGACAGGGCGAGGTGAAAAACTGTTTTTT. Combining the CDR3 with reference TRBV7-8 and TRBJ1-4 gives the whole variable domain GAGVSQSPRYKVAKRGQDVALRCDPISGHVSLFWYQQALGQGPEFLTYFQNEAQLDKSGLPSDRFFAERPEGSVSTLKIQRTQQEDSAVYLCASSITVTGTGRGEKLFFGSGTQLSVL.

This chain connects TRBV11-2 to TRBJ2-7, with a possible D match to TRBD1 (5 bases). This CDR3 region has 15 residues. V shed 5 bases and J shed 2 bases, with 16 bases lying between them. CDR1 and CDR2 (germline): SGHAT, FQNNGV. The CDR3 DNA reads as TGTGCCAGCAGCCTACCCCTGGACACCACCTACGAGCAGTACGTC. This translates into CASSLPLDTTYEQYV.

The genes are TRBV18 and TRBJ1-2, with unresolved D. This CDR3 contains 22 residues. Germline lookup yields CDR1 KGHSH and CDR2 LQKENI. Trimming took 3 bases from V and 0 from J, leaving 32 bases between them. CDR3 in amino acids: CASSPFKALTSGDGKANYGYTF. In DNA form, the CDR3 reads TGTGCCAGCTCACCCTTCAAGGCATTGACCTCTGGTGACGGGAAAGCTAACTATGGCTACACCTTC.

This chain joins TRBV7-2 and TRBJ1-4; possibly TRBD1 for D (5 bases). V was trimmed by 1 base and J by 4 bases, leaving 10 bases between them. Germline assignment: CDR1 SGHTA and CDR2 FQGNSA. The CDR3 spans 15 residues. The CDR3 coding sequence is TGTGCCAGCAGCTTAGTTACAGGCCTTAATGAAAAACTGTTTTTT. Its translation is CASSLVTGLNEKLFF. Full variable domain (remainder filled in from reference TRBV7-2 and TRBJ1-4): GAGVSQSPSNKVTEKGKDVELRCDPISGHTALYWYRQSLGQGLEFLIYFQGNSAPDKSGLPSDRFSAERTGGSVSTLTIQRTQQEDSAVYLCASSLVTGLNEKLFFGSGTQLSVL.

V gene TRBV19 combines with J gene TRBJ1-5; 7 nucleotides line up with TRBD1. The CDR3 contains 16 residues. Looked up from germline, CDR1 is LNHDA and CDR2 is SQIVND (reference sequence). Germline trimming cut 1 base from V and 1 base from J; bases unmatched to any gene: 4. CDR3: CASSIARRGSNQPQHF. The DNA for the CDR3 is TGTGCCAGTAGTATAGCGCGCAGGGGGAGCAATCAGCCCCAGCATTTT.

The chain couples TRBV7-3 to TRBJ2-7; possible D gene TRBD1, 5 bases. The CDR3 contains 14 residues. Germline values: CDR1 SGHTA, CDR2 FQGTGA. The ends were cut back, 2 bases at V and 2 bases at J, with 10 bases in the middle. The CDR3 DNA follows: TGTGCCAGCAGCTTACCAGGGTTACCCTACGAGCAGTACGTC. Amino acids: CASSLPGLPYEQYV.